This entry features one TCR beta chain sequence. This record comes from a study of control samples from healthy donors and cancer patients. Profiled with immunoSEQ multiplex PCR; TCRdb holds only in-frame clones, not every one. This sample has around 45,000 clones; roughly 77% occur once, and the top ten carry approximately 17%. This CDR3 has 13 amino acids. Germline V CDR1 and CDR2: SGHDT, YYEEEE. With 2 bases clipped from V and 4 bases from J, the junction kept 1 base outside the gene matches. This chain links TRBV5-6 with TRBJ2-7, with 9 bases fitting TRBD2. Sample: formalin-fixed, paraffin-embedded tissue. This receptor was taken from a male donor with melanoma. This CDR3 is CASSFSGRYEQYF. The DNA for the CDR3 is TGTGCCAGCAGCTTTAGCGGGAGATACGAGCAGTACTTC.